This TCR beta chain was identified during a study of T cells in Graves' hyperthyroidism and ophthalmopathy. This clonotype was recorded at least ten times. The V and J ends lost 9 bases and 5 bases respectively, with 13 bases between them. This CDR3 has 13 residues. Germline assignment: CDR1 MDHEN and CDR2 SYDVKM. Amplification of TCR beta CDR3 regions was performed using RNA transcripts as template. The TCR CDR3 first-round RT-PCR relied on the HTBI primer set. TCRdb redid the calling of the multiplex PCR reads with MiXCR, one entry per CDR3 protein. The sample includes around 690,000 distinct CDR3 sequences, 17% of them seen just once.

The rearrangement uses TRBV28 and TRBJ1-4; D call uncertain. Source material: blood. This TCR came from a man in his fifties with Graves' hyperthyroidism. The CDR3 nucleotides read TGTGCCAGTTCGACGGGAGGCAATGAAAAACTGTTTTTT. Protein sequence: CASSTGGNEKLFF.